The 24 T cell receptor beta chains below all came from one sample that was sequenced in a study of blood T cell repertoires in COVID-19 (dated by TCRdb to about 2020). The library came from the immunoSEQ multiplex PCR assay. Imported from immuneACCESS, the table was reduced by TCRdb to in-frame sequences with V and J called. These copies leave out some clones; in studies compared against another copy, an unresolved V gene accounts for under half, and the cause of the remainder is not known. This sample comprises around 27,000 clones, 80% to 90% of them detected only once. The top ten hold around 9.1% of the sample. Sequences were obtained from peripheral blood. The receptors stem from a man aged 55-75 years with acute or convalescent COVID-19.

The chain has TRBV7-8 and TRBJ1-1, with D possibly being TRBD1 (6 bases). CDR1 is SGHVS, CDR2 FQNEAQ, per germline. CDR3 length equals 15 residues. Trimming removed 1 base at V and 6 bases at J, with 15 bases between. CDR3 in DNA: TGTGCCAGCAGCTTAGGGTTGGGACAAGACCCTGAAGCTTTCTTT. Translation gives CASSLGLGQDPEAFF.

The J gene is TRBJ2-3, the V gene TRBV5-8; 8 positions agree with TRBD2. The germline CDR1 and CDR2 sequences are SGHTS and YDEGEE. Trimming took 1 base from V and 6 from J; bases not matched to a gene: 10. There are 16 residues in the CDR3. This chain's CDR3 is CASSLRIAGGSDTQYF. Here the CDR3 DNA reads TGTGCCAGCAGCTTGAGAATCGCGGGAGGAAGTGATACGCAGTATTTT.

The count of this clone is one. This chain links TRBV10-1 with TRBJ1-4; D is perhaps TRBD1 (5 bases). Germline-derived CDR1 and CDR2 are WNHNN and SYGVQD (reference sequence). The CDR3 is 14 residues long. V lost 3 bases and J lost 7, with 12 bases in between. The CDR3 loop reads CASSDPREGEKLFF. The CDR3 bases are TGCGCCAGCAGTGACCCCAGGGAAGGTGAAAAACTGTTTTTT.

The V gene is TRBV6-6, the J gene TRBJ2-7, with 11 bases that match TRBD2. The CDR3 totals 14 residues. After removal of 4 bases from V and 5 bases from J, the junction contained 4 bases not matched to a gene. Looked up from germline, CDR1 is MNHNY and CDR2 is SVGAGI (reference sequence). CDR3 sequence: CASSSTTSGDEQYF. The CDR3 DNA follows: TGTGCCAGCAGTTCCACGACTAGCGGGGACGAGCAGTACTTC.

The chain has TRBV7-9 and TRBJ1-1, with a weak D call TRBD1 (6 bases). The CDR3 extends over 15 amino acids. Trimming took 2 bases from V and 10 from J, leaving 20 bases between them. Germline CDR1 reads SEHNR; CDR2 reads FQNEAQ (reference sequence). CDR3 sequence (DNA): TGTGCCAGCAGCTTACTAACGGGGGGCCTCTCCGCAGCTTTCTTT. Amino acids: CASSLLTGGLSAAFF.

The CDR3 DNA follows: TGTGCCAGCAAAGGACCCGGGGTCACTGAAGCTTTCTTT. It specifies CASKGPGVTEAFF. This chain joins TRBV28 and TRBJ1-1; no reliable D call. Trimming removed 7 bases from V and 4 bases from J, with 13 bases in between. Germline assignment: CDR1 MDHEN and CDR2 SYDVKM. This CDR3 has 13 residues.

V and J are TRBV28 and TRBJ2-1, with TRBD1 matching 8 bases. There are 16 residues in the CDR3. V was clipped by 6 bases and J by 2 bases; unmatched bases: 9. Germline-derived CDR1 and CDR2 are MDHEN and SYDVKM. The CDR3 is CASSRDRPVPYNEQFF. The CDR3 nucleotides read TGTGCCAGCAGCCGGGACAGGCCCGTCCCCTACAATGAGCAGTTCTTC.

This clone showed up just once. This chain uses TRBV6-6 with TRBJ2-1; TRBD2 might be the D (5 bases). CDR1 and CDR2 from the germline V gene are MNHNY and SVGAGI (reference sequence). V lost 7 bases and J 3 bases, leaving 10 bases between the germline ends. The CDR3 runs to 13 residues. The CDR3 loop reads CASKVALYNEQFF. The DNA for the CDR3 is TGTGCCAGCAAGGTAGCGCTCTACAATGAGCAGTTCTTC.

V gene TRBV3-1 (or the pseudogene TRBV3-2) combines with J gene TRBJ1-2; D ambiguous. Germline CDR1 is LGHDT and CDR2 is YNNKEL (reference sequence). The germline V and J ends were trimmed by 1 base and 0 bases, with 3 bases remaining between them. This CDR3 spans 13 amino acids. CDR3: CASSQVTNYGYTF. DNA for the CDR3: TGTGCCAGCAGCCAAGTAACTAACTATGGCTACACCTTC.

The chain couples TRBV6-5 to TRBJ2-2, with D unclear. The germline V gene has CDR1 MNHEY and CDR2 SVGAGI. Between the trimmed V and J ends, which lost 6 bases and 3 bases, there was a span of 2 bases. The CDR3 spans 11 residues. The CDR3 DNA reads TGTGCCAGCAGCGACACCGGGGAGCTGTTTTTT. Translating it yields CASSDTGELFF.

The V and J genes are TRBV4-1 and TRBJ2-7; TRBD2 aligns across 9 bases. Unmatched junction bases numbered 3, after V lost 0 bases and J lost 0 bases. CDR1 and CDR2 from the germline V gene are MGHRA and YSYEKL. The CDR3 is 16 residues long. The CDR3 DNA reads TGCGCCAGCAGCCAAGACGGGACTAGCTTCTCCTACGAGCAGTACTTC. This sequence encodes CASSQDGTSFSYEQYF.

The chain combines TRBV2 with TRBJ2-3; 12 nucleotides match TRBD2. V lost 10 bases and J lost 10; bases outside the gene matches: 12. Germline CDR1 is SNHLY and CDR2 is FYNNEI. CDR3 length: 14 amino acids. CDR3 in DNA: TGTGCCACCCCGACTAGCGGGGGCGCCAGGTCGCAGTATTTT. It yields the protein CATPTSGGARSQYF.

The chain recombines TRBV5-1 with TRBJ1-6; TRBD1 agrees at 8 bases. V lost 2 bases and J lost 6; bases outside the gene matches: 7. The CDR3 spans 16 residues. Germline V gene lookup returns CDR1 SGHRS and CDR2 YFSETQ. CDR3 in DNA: TGCGCCAGCAGCTTAGCCGGGACAGGAGTTAATTCACCCCTCCACTTT. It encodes CASSLAGTGVNSPLHF. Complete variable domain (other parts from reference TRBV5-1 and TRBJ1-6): KAGVTQTPRYLIKTRGQQVTLSCSPISGHRSVSWYQQTPGQGLQFLFEYFSETQRNKGNFPGRFSGRQFSNSRSEMNVSTLELGDSALYLCASSLAGTGVNSPLHFGNGTRLTVT.

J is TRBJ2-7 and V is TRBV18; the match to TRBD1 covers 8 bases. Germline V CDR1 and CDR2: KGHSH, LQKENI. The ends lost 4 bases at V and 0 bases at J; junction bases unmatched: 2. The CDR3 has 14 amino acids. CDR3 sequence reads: CASSLGQGSYEQYF. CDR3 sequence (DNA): TGTGCCAGCTCACTCGGACAGGGCTCCTACGAGCAGTACTTC.

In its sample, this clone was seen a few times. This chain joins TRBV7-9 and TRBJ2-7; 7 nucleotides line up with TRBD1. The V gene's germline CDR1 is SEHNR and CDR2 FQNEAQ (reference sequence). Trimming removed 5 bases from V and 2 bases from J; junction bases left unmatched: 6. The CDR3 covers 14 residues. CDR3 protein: CASSPQGDAYEQYF. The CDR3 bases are TGTGCCAGCAGCCCGCAGGGGGACGCCTACGAGCAGTACTTC.

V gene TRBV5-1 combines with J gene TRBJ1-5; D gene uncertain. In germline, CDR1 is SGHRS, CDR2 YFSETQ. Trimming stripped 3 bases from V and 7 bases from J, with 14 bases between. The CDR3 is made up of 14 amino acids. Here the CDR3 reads CASSSGLGEQPQHF. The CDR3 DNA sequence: TGCGCCAGCAGCTCCGGGCTGGGAGAACAGCCCCAGCATTTT.

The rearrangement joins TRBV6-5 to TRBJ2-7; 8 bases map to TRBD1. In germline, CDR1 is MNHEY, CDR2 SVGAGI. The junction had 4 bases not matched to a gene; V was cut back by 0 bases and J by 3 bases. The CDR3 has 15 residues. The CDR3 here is CASSYSPDRDYEQYF. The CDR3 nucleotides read TGTGCCAGCAGTTACTCCCCGGACAGGGACTACGAGCAGTACTTC.

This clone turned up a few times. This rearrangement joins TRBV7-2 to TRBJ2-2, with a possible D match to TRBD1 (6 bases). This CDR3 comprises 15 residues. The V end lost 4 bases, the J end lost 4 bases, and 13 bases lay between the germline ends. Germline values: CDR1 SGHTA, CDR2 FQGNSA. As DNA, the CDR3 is TGTGCCAGCAGCTGGGATGGACAGTCCACCGGGGAGCTGTTTTTT. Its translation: CASSWDGQSTGELFF.

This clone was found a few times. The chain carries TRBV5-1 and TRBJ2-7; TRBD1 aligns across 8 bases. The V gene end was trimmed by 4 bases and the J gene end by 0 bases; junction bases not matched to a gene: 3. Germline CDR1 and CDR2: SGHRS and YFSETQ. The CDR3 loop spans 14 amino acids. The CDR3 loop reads CASSGTGVSYEQYF. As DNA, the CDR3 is TGCGCCAGCAGCGGGACAGGAGTCTCCTACGAGCAGTACTTC.

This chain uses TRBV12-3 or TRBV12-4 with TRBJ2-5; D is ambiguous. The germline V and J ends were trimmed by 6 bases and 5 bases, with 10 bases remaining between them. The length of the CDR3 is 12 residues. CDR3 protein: CASSPKRETQYF. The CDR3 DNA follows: TGTGCCAGCAGCCCAAAACGGGAGACCCAGTACTTC.

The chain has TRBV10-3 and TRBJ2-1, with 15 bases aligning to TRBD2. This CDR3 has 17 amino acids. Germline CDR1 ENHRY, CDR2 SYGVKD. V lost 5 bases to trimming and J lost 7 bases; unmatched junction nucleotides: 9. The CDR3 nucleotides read TGTGCCATCAGTCCGGGACAGGGACTAGCGGGGGGTAATGAGCAGTTCTTC. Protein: CAISPGQGLAGGNEQFF.

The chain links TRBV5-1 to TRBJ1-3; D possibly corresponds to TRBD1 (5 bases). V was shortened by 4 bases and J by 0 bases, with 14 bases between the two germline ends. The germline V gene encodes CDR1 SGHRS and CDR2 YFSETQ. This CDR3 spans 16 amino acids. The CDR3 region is CASSLQTQGSGNTIYF. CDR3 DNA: TGCGCCAGCAGCCTACAAACCCAGGGCTCTGGAAACACCATATATTTT.

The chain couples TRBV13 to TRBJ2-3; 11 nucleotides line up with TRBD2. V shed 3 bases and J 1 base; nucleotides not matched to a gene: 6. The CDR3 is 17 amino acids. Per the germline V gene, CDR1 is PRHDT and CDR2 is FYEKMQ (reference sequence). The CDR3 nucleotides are TGTGCCAGCAGCTTCCCTAGCGGGGGGATTCGCACAGATACGCAGTATTTT. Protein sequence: CASSFPSGGIRTDTQYF. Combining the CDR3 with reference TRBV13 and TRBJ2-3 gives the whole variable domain AAGVIQSPRHLIKEKRETATLKCYPIPRHDTVYWYQQGPGQDPQFLISFYEKMQSDKGSIPDRFSAQQFSDYHSELNMSSLELGDSALYFCASSFPSGGIRTDTQYFGPGTRLTVL.

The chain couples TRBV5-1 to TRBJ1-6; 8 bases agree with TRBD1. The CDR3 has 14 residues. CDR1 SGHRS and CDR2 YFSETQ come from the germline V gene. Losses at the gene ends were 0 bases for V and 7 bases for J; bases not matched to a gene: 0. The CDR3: CASSLGQGNSPLHF. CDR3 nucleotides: TGCGCCAGCAGCTTGGGACAGGGGAATTCACCCCTCCACTTT.